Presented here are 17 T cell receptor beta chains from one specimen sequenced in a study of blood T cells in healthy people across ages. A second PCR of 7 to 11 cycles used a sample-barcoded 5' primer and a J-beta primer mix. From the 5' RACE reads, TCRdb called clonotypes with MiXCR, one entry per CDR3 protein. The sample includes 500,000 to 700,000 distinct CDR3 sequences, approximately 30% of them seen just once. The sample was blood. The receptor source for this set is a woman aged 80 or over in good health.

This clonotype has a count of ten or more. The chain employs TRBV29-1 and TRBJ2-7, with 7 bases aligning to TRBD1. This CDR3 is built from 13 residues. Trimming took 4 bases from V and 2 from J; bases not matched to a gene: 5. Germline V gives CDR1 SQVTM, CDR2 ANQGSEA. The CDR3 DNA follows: TGCAGCGTTGCGACAGGGACGACCTACGAGCAGTACTTC. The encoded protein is CSVATGTTYEQYF.

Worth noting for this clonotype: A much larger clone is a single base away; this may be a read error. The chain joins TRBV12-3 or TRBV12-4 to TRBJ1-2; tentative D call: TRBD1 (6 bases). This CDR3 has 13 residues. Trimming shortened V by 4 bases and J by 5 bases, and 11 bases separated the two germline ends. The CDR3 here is CASSSLDSYGYTF. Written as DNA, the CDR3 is TGTGCCAGCAGTTCCCTGGACAGTTATGGCTACACCTTC.

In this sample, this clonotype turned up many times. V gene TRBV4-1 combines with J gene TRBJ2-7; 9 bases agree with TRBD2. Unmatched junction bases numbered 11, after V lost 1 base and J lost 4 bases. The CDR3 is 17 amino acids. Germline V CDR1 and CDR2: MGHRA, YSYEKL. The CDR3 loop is CASSQGASGAQPYEQYF. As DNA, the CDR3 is TGCGCCAGCAGCCAAGGGGCTAGCGGGGCTCAGCCATACGAGCAGTACTTC.

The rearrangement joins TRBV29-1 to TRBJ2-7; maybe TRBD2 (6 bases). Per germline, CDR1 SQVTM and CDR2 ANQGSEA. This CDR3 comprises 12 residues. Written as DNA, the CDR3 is TGCAGTACAAACCGGGGGAATAATGAGCAGTACTTC. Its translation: CSTNRGNNEQYF.

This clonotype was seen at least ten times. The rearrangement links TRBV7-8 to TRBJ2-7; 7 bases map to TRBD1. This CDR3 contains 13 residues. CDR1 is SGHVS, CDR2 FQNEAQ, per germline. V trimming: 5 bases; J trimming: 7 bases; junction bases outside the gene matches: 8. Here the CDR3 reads CASSQQGGAEQYF. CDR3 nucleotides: TGTGCCAGCAGCCAGCAAGGGGGCGCGGAGCAGTACTTC.

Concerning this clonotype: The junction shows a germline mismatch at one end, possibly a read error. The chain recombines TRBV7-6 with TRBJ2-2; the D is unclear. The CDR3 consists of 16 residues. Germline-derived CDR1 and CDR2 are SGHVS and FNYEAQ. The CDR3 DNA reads TGTGCCGGCAGCTTGAGGCGGCGCCCGAACACCGGGGAGCTGTTTTTT. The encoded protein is CAGSLRRRPNTGELFF.

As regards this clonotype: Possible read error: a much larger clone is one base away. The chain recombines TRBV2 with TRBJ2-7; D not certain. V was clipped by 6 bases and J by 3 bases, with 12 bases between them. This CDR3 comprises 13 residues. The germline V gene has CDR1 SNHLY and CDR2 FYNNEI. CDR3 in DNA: TGTGCCAGCAGACAGAGAGAGTGCTACGAGCAGTACTTC. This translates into CASRQRECYEQYF.

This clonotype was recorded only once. The CDR3 nucleotides read TGCGCCAGCACCGGTTCGGGGGCCCTCTCCTACGAGCAGTACTTC. Translating gives CASTGSGALSYEQYF. This chain connects TRBV5-1 to TRBJ2-5, with D perhaps being TRBD1 or TRBD2 (6 bases each). Judging by the DNA end, TRBJ2-7 fits better; the J call may be wrong. Germline CDR1 reads SGHRS; CDR2 reads YFSETQ. This CDR3 spans 15 amino acids.

CDR3 coding DNA: TGTGCCAGCAGTGAGTGGGTAGCGGGGCAGGGCGAGCAGTTCTTC. This sequence encodes CASSEWVAGQGEQFF. This chain links TRBV6-1 with TRBJ2-1, with TRBD2 matching over 8 bases. The ends lost 3 bases at V and 10 bases at J; junction bases unmatched: 11. The germline V gene encodes CDR1 MNHNS and CDR2 SASEGT. The CDR3 is made up of 15 amino acids.

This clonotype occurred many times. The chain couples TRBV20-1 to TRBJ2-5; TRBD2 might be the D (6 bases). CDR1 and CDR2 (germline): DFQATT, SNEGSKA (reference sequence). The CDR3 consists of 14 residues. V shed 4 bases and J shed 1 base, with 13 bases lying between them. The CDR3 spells CSATRGSGQETQYF. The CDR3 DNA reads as TGCAGTGCTACCCGCGGTAGCGGCCAAGAGACCCAGTACTTC.

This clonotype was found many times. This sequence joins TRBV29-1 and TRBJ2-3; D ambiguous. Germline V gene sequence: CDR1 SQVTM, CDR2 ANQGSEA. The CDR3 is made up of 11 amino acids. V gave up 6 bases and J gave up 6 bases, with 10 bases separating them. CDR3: CSVPPGDTQYF. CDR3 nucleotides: TGCAGCGTCCCCCCTGGCGATACGCAGTATTTT.

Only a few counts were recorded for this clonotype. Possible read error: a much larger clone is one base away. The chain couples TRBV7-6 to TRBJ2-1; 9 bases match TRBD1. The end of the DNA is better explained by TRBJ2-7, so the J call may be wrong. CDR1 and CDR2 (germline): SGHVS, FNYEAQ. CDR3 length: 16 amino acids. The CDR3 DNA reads TGTGCCAGCAGCTTAGGCACAGGGGGCTCCTACAATGAGCAGTACTTC. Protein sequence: CASSLGTGGSYNEQYF.

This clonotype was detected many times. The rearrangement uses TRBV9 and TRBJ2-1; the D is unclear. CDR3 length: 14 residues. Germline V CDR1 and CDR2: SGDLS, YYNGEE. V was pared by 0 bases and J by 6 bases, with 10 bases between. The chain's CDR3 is CASSVGDRRNEQFF. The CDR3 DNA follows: TGTGCCAGCAGCGTAGGCGACCGCCGCAATGAGCAGTTCTTC.

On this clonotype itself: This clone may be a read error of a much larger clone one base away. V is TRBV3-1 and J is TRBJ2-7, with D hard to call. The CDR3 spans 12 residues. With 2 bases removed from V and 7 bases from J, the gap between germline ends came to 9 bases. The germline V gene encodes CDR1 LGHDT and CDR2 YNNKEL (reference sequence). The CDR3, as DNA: TGTGCCAGCAGCCAAATTCGCAATGAGCAGTACTTC. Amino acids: CASSQIRNEQYF.

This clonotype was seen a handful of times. The CDR3 DNA reads as TGTGCCAGCAGTGTACCGACTAGCGGGGGCCTGAACACCGGGGAGCTGTTTTTT. As protein: CASSVPTSGGLNTGELFF. V and J are TRBV2 and TRBJ2-2; TRBD2 matches at 12 bases. Trimming at V came to 4 bases and at J to 1 base, leaving 7 bases not matched to a gene. The CDR3 contains 18 residues. CDR1 is SNHLY and CDR2 is FYNNEI in the germline V gene. Supplemented by reference TRBV2 and TRBJ2-2, the full variable domain reads EPEVTQTPSHQVTQMGQEVILRCVPISNHLYFYWYRQILGQKVEFLVSFYNNEISEKSEIFDDQFSVERPDGSNFTLKIRSTKLEDSAMYFCASSVPTSGGLNTGELFFGEGSRLTVL.

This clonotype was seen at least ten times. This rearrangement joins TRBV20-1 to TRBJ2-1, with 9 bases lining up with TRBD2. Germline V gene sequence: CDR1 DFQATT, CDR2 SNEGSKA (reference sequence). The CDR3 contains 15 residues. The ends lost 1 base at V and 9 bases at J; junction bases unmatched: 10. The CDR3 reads CSARVSAGGPGEQFF. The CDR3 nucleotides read TGCAGTGCTAGAGTCTCGGCGGGGGGGCCCGGTGAGCAGTTCTTC.

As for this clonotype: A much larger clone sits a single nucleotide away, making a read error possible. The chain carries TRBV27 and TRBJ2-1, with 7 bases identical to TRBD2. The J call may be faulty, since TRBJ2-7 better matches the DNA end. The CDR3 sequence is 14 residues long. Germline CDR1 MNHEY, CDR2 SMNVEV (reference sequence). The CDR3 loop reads CASRRAGGEGEQYF. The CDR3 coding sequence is TGTGCCAGCAGGCGGGCTGGCGGGGAGGGCGAGCAGTACTTC.